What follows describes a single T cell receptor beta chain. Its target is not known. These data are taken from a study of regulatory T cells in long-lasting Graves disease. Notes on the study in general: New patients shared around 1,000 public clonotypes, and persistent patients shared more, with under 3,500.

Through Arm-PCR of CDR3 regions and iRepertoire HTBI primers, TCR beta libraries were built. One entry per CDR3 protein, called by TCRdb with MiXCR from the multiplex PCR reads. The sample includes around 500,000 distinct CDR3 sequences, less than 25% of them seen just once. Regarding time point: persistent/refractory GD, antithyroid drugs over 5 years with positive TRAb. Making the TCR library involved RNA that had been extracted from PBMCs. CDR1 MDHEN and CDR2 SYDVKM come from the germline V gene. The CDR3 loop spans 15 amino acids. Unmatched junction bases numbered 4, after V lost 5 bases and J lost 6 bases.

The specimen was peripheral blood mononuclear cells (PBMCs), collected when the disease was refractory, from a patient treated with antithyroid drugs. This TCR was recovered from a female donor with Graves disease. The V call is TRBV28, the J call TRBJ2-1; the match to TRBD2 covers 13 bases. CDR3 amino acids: CASSHGLAGVNEQFF. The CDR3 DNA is TGTGCCAGCAGTCATGGACTAGCGGGAGTCAATGAGCAGTTCTTC.